The clone carrying this TCR beta chain occurred a few times. Its matching antigen is unknown. The record originates from a study of cytomegalovirus exposure and HLA in healthy donors. Study context: Sequencing of around 200 million T cells in an earlier analysis found under 120 million unique TCR beta sequences. Study results and limitations: Later findings reportedly placed an Asian-associated ancestry cluster below the approximately 630-donor mean for N-insertions. Later on, analysis showed that most CMV-associated TCR beta chains appeared to be HLA-restricted.

In the PCR, 60 Vbeta and 13 Jbeta primers were used. Original processing methods: About 80 million unique TCR beta chains, some 9.9 million of them shared, were counted by a later analysis. Sequencing was performed with immunoSEQ multiplex PCR; in TCRdb, only in-frame clones are kept and a portion is missing. The DNA was the basis for D and trimming; V, J and clone size are from that table. The sample holds approximately 190,000 clones; around 84% are singletons and the top ten take about 1.7%. The TCR was taken from a woman between 18 and 29 years old in good health and CMV-seronegative. Sequenced sample: PBMCs.

CDR3 region: CASRLAGGNNEQFF. The CDR3 nucleotides read TGTGCCAGCAGACTAGCGGGAGGTAACAATGAGCAGTTCTTC. This chain uses TRBV7-9 with TRBJ2-1; TRBD2 matches 12 bases. Germline lookup yields CDR1 SEHNR and CDR2 FQNEAQ (reference sequence). V was pared by 6 bases and J by 5 bases, with 2 bases of the junction left unmatched. This CDR3 is built from 14 residues. Looking up the rest from reference TRBV7-9 and TRBJ2-1 gives the full variable domain: DTGVSQNPRHKITKRGQNVTFRCDPISEHNRLYWYRQTLGQGPEFLTYFQNEAQLEKSRLLSDRFSAERPKGSFSTLEIQRTEQGDSAMYLCASRLAGGNNEQFFGPGTRLTVL.